This T cell receptor (beta chain) was observed in a study of T-cell memory formation after mild COVID-19. General study results and limits: A second wave of clones peaked on day 37, and their SARS-CoV-2 specificity went unconfirmed. Among CD4+ contracting clones, most were CM and EM, and CD8+ ones EMRA.

This CDR3 has 15 residues. Per germline, CDR1 SGHAT and CDR2 FQNNGV. Unmatched junction bases numbered 7, after V lost 1 base and J lost 8 bases. TCRdb itself ran the 5' RACE reads through MiXCR, one entry per CDR3 protein. The sample lists 340,000 or so distinct CDR3 sequences; approximately 13% were seen once. Note on this clonotype: Its antigen is not identified.

The genes are TRBV11-2 and TRBJ2-1; 8 nucleotides agree with TRBD1. The clonotype originates from a man between 18 and 35 years old who had mild COVID-19 (a few samples of this study predate the infection). Cell type and time point are not known. Source material: PBMCs or a T cell subset sorted from them (not recorded which). CDR3 sequence reads: CASSLGSTGVHEQFF. CDR3 DNA: TGTGCCAGCAGCTTAGGCTCGACAGGGGTCCATGAGCAGTTCTTC.